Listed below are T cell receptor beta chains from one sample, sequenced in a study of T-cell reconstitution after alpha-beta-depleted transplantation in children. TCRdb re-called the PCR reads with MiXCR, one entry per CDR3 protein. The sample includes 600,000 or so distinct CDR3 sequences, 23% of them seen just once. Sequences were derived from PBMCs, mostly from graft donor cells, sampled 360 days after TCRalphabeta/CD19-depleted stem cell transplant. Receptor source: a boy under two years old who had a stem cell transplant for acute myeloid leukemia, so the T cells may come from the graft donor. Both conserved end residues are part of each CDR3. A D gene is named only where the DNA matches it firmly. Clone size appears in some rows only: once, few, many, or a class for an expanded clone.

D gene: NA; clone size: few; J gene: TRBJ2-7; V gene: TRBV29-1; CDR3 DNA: TGCAGCGTTGCTGGGGACTGGATCTCCTACGAGCAGTACTTC; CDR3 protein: CSVAGDWISYEQYF
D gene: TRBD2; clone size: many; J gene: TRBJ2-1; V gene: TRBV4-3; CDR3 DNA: TGCGCCAGCAGCCAAGAGATCGTGGCCGGGGGGGCCAATGAGCAGTTCTTC; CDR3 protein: CASSQEIVAGGANEQFF
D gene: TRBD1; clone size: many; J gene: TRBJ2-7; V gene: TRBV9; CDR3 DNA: TGTGCCAGCAGCGTAATGGCTGGGACAGGGCTGAGGGAGCAGTACTTC; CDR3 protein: CASSVMAGTGLREQYF
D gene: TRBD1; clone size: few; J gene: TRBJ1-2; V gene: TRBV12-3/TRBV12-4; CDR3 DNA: TGTGCCAGCAGCCCCGGGACAGGTCACTATGGCTACACCTTC; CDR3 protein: CASSPGTGHYGYTF
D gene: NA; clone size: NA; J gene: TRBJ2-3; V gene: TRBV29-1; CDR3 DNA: TGCAGCGTTGAAGGTGACCGCACAGATACGCAGTATTTT; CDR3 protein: CSVEGDRTDTQYF
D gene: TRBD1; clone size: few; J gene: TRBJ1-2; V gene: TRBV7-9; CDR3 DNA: TGTGCCAGCAGCCAGGACAGGGACGGCTATGGCTACACCTTC; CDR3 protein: CASSQDRDGYGYTF
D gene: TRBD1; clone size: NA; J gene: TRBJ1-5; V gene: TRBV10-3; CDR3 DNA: TGTGCCATCAGCGGACAGGGGAGAAGCAATCAGCCCCAGCATTTT; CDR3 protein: CAISGQGRSNQPQHF
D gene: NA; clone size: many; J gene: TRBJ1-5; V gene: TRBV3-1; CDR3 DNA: TGTGCCAGCAGCCAAGATCTTCATCAGCCCCAGCATTTT; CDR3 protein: CASSQDLHQPQHF
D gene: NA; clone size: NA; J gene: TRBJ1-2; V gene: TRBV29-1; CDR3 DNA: TGCAGCGTTAGAACCAGGTTGTTGTATGGCTACACCTTC; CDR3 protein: CSVRTRLLYGYTF
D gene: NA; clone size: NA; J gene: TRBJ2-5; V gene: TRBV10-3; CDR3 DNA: TGTGCCATCAGTGAGTCGACGCAGTGGCCTGTCCAAGAGACCCAGTACTTC; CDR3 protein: CAISESTQWPVQETQYF
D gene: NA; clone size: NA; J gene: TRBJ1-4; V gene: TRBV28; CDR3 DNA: TGTGCCAGCAGTTTAAGGTCATCGACAGGAGTTTTCGAAAAACTGTTTTTT; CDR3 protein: CASSLRSSTGVFEKLFF
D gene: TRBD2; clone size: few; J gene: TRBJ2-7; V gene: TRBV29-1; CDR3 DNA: TGCAGCGCGGGAGGGGGGTCAGTTTACGAGCAGTACTTC; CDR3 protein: CSAGGGSVYEQYF
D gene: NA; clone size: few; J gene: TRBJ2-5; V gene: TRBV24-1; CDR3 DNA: TGTGCCACCAGTGAGACAGCGACACAAGAGACCCAGTACTTC; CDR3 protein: CATSETATQETQYF
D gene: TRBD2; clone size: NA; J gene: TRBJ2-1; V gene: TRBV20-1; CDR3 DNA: TGCAGTGCTAGCCGCGGGGGGTTTAGGTCCTACAATGAGCAGTTCTTC; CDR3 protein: CSASRGGFRSYNEQFF
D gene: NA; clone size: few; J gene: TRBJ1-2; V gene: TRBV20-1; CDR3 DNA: TGCAGTGCTAGAGATCTAGCCAAGGGCTACACCTTC; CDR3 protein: CSARDLAKGYTF
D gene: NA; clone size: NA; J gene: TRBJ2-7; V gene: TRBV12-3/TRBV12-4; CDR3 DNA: TGTGCCAGCAGTTTATTCGGACGGCCTGCGGGGGAGCAGTACTTC; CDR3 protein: CASSLFGRPAGEQYF
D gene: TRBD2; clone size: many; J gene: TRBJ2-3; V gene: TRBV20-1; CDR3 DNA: TGCAGTGCTAGAGATTACATGGGACTACTCACAGATACGCAGTATTTT; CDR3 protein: CSARDYMGLLTDTQYF
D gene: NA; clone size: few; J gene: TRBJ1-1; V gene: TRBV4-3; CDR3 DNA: TGCGCCAGCAGCCAGGCCGACAGGATGAACACTGAAGCTTTCTTT; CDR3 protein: CASSQADRMNTEAFF
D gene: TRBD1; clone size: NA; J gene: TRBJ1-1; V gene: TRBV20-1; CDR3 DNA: TGCAGTGTTGACAGGGCGGGAACTGAAGCTTTCTTT; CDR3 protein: CSVDRAGTEAFF
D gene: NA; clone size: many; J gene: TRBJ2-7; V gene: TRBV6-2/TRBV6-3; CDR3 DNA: TGTGCCAGCAGTTTTCACAGGGCAACCTACGAGCAGTACTTC; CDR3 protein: CASSFHRATYEQYF
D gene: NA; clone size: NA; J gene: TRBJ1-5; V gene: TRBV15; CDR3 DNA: TGTGCCACAAGAAGACCGTTCAGCAATCAGCCCCAGCATTTT; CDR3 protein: CATRRPFSNQPQHF
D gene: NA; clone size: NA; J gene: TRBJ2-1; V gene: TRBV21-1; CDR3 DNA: TGTGCCAGCAGCATCCGGGACAGGTCCTACAATGAGCAGTTCTTC; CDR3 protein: CASSIRDRSYNEQFF
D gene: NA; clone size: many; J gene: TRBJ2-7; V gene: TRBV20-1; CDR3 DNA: TGCAGTGCGAGCAAGGGGTACGAGCAGTACTTC; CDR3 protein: CSASKGYEQYF
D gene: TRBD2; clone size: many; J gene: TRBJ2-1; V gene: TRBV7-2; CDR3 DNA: TGTGCCAGCAGACTAGCGTACAGCTCCTACAATGAGCAGTTCTTC; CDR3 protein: CASRLAYSSYNEQFF
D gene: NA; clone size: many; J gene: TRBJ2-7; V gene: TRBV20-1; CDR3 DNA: TGCAGTGCTAGACCTGCCCACCTGGAGCAGTACTTC; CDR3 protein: CSARPAHLEQYF
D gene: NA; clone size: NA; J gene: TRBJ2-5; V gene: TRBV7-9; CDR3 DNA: TGTGCCAGCAGCCGACGCGCGGAGACCCAGTACTTC; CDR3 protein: CASSRRAETQYF
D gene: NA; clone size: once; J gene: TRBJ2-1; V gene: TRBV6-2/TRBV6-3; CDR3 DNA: TGTGCCAGCAGTTACTCCGAGAGCTCCTACAATGAGCAGTTCTTC; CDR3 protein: CASSYSESSYNEQFF
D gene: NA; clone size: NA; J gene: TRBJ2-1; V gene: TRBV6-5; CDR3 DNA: TGTGCCAGCAGTTACTCGATGGTATGGCGGGGGCCTCGCTACAATGAGCAGTTCTTC; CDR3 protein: CASSYSMVWRGPRYNEQFF
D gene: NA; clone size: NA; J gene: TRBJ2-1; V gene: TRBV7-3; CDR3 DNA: TGTGCCAGCAGCCAGTACGATGATGAGCAGTTCTTC; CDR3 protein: CASSQYDDEQFF
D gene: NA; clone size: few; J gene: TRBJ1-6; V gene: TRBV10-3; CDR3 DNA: TGTGCCATCAGTGGTGAGATTATGGGTTCACCCCTCCACTTT; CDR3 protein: CAISGEIMGSPLHF
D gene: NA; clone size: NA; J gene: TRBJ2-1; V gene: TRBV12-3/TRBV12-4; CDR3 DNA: TGTGCCAGCAGTCTAACCAGAGAAGGCGAGCAGTTCTTC; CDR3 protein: CASSLTREGEQFF
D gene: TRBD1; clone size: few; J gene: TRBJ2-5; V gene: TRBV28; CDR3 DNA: TGTGCCAGCAGTTTACTGGGGACAGCCCAAGAGACCCAGTACTTC; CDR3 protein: CASSLLGTAQETQYF
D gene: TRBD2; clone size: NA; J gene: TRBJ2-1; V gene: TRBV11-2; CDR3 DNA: TGTGCCAGCAGCTTAGATCGACTAGCGGGGAGAAACAATGAGCAGTTCTTC; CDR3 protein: CASSLDRLAGRNNEQFF
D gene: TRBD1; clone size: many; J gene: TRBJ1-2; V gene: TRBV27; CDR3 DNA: TGTGCCAGCAGTTTTTTCGACAGGGTAAACTATGGCTACACCTTC; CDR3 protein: CASSFFDRVNYGYTF
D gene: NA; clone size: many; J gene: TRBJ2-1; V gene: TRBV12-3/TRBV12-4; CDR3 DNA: TGTGCCAGCAGGCCAACGGACAACTACAATGAGCAGTTCTTC; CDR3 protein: CASRPTDNYNEQFF
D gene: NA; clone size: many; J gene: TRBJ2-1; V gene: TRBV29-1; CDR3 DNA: TGCAGCGTTGAAAGGGGCCTTCGGGCCTACAATGAGCAGTTCTTC; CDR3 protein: CSVERGLRAYNEQFF
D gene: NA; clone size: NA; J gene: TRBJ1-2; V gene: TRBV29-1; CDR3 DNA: TGCAGCGTTACAGGGATACTTAACTATGGCTACACCTTC; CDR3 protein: CSVTGILNYGYTF
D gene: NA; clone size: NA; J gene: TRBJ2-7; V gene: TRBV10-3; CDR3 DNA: TGTGCCATCAGTGAAGGGCAGGGCGAGGTGGCCGAGCAGTACTTC; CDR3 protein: CAISEGQGEVAEQYF
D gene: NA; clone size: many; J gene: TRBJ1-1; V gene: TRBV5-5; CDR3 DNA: TGTGCCAGCAGCTTGGAGGAGTCGGGGCAAAAAGCTTTCTTT; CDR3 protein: CASSLEESGQKAFF
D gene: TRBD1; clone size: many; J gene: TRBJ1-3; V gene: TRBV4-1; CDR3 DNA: TGCGCCAGCAGCCAGCCTACAGGGGCCTCTGGAAACACCATATATTTT; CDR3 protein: CASSQPTGASGNTIYF
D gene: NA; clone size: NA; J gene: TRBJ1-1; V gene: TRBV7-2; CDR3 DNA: TGTGCCAGCAGCTTAGTAGGTGGCAGTCTCGCGAACACTGAAGCTTTCTTT; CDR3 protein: CASSLVGGSLANTEAFF
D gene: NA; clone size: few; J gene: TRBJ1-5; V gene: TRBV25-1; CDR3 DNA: TGTGCCAGCAGTGAAGGTGGCCTTCAGCCCCAGCATTTT; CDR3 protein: CASSEGGLQPQHF
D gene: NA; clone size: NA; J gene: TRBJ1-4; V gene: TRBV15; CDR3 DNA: TGTGCCACCAGCAGAGATCGGTCCACGTCCGCAACTAATGAAAAACTGTTTTTT; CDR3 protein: CATSRDRSTSATNEKLFF
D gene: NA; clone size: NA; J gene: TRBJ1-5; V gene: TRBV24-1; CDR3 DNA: TGTGCCACCAGTGATCCAGGGGACGGTAGAAATCAGCCCCAGCATTTT; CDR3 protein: CATSDPGDGRNQPQHF
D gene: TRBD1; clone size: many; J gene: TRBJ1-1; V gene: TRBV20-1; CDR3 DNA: TGCAGTGCGTTGAGGGACAGGGCTAAAGCTTTCTTT; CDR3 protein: CSALRDRAKAFF
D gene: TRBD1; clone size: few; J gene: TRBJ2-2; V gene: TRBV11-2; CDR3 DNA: TGTGCCAGCAGCTCAGGGGGACGAGGGGAGCTGTTTTTT; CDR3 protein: CASSSGGRGELFF
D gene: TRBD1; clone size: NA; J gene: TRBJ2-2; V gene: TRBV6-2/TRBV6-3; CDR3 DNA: TGTGCCAGCAGTCCGGGACAGGTGAACACCGGGGAGCTGTTTTTT; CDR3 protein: CASSPGQVNTGELFF